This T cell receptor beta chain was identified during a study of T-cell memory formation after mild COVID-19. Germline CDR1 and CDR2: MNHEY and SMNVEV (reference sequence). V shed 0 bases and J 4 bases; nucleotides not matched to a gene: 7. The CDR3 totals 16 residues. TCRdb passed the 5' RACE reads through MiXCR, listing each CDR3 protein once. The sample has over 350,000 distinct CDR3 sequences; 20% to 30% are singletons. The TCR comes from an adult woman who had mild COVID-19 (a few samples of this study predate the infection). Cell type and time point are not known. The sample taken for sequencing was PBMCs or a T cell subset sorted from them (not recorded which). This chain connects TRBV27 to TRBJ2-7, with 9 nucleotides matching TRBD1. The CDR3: CASSLSTGTGWYEQYF. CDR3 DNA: TGTGCCAGCAGTTTATCAACCGGGACAGGGTGGTACGAGCAGTACTTC.